This T cell receptor (beta chain) was profiled in a study of T cells in localized non-small cell lung cancer. TCRdb's table, derived via immunoSEQ multiplex PCR, lists solely in-frame clones and lacks some. The sample comprises 35,000 or so clones, around nine tenths of which are singletons, and roughly 6.5% rests with the top ten. A remark on this clone: Other DNA sequences in this specimen translate into the identical CDR3.

The sequence was obtained from a woman aged 35-75 years with stage I lung adenocarcinoma. The sequences come from peripheral blood, collected before any cancer treatment.

This chain's CDR3 is CASSRQGAGYNSPLHF. The DNA of the CDR3 is TGTGCCAGCTCACGGCAGGGGGCGGGATATAATTCACCCCTCCACTTT. The chain is built from TRBV18 and TRBJ1-6, with 8 bases matching TRBD1. V shed 4 bases, J shed 4 bases, and the junction held 6 bases outside the gene matches. CDR3 length equals 16 residues. Germline CDR1 is KGHSH and CDR2 is LQKENI.